The sequence of this T cell receptor (beta chain) was determined in a study of T cell responses to AZD1222 COVID-19 vaccine. Study conclusions and caveats: Donor demographics were predominantly white British with a female majority; clonal diversity may be underestimated. Spike-specific TCRs gained breadth and depth after people received two AZD1222 doses. Repertoires were obtained only post-peak T cell response.

Second-dose groups at about 4 or about 12 weeks were pooled. As to this clone: Antigen unknown.

Trimming removed 5 bases from V and 6 bases from J, with 14 bases in between. Germline CDR1 LNHDA, CDR2 SQIVND (reference sequence). This CDR3 has 13 residues. The table came from immunoSEQ multiplex PCR; TCRdb's copy has only in-frame clones and leaves some out. Here the sample spans around 190,000 clones, roughly nine tenths being singletons. The chain is built from TRBV19 and TRBJ2-7, with a weak D call TRBD1 (6 bases). This TCR was sampled from an adult who received the AZD1222 COVID-19 vaccine. The sample consisted of peripheral blood, taken 28 days after the second AZD1222 dose. CDR3 residues: CASSSQQGVEQYF. CDR3 in DNA: TGTGCCAGTAGTTCTCAACAGGGAGTCGAGCAGTACTTC.